This TCR beta chain came from a study of cytomegalovirus exposure and HLA in healthy donors. The CDR3 contains 16 residues. V lost 5 bases and J lost 2; bases outside the gene matches: 9. Germline V lookup: CDR1 MNHEY, CDR2 SMNVEV (reference sequence). Whole-study findings and limits: In an earlier analysis, productive rearrangement rates for most beta V segments clustered near 87% or 30%.

The primer mix had 60 Vbeta and 13 Jbeta primers. Sequencing used immunoSEQ multiplex PCR; TCRdb keeps in-frame clones, though not all of them. The sample includes 150,000 or so clones, roughly four fifths of them seen just once. This clone was seen once. What it binds is not known. The chain recombines TRBV27 with TRBJ1-1; 9 nucleotides agree with TRBD1. This clonotype originated in a man aged 30 to 45 in good health and CMV-seronegative. Input material: PBMCs. CDR3 loop: CASSRGTGLTNTEAFF. As DNA, the CDR3 is TGTGCCAGCAGTCGAGGGACAGGGCTTACAAACACTGAAGCTTTCTTT.